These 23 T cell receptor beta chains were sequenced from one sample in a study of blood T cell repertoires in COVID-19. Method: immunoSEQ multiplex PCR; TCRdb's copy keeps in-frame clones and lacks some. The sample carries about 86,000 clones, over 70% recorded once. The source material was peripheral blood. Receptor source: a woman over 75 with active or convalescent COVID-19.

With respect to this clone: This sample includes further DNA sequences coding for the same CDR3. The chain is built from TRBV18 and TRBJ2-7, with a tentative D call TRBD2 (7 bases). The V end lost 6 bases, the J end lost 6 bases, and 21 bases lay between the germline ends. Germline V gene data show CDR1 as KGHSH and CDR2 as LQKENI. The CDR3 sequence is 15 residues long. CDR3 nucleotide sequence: TGTGCCAGCTCGCCCAGAAACAGGGAGGGAGGCGAGCAGTACTTC. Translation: CASSPRNREGGEQYF.

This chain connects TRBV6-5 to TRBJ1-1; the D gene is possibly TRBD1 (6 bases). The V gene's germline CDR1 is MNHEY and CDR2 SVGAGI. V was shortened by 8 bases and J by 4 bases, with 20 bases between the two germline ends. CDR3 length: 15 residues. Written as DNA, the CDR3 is TGTGCCAGCGGGCGAGTTGCTAGGGGGTCCACTGAAGCTTTCTTT. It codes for CASGRVARGSTEAFF.

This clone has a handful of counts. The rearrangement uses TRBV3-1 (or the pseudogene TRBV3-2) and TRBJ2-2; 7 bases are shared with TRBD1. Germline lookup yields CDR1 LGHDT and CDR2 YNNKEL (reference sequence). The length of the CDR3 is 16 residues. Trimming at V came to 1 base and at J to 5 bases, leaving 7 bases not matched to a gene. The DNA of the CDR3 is TGTGCCAGCAGCCAAGCGAGACAGGGAACTACCGGGGAGCTGTTTTTT. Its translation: CASSQARQGTTGELFF.

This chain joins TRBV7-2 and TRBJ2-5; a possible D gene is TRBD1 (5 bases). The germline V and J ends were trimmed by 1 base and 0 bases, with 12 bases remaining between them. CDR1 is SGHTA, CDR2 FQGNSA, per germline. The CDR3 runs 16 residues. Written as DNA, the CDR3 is TGTGCCAGCAGCTTAGGGATGGGGCTAGACCAAGAGACCCAGTACTTC. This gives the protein CASSLGMGLDQETQYF.

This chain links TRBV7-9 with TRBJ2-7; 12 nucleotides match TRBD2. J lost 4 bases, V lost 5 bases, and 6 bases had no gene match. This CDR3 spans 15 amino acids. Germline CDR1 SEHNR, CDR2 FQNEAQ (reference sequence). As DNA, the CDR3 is TGTGCCAGCAGCGGACGGACTAGCGGGACATACGAGCAGTACTTC. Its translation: CASSGRTSGTYEQYF.

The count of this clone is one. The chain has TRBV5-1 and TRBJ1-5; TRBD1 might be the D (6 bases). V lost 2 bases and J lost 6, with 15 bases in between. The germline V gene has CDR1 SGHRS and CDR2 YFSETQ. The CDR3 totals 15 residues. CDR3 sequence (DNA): TGCGCCAGCAGCTTAGACCGGGGGGCAGGTCAGCCCCAGCATTTT. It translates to CASSLDRGAGQPQHF.

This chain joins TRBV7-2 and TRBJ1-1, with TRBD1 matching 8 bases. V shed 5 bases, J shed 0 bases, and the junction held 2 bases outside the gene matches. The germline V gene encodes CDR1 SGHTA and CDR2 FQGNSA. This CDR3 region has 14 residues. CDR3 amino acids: CASSADRVNTEAFF. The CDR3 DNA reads TGTGCCAGCAGCGCGGACAGGGTGAACACTGAAGCTTTCTTT.

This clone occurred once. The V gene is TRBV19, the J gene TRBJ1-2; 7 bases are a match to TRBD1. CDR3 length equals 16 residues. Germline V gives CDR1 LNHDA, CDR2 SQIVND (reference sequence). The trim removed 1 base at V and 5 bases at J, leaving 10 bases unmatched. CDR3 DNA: TGTGCCAGTAGTATAGGGCCGCTGAGGGACAGATATGGCTACACCTTC. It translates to CASSIGPLRDRYGYTF. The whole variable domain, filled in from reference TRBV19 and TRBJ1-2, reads DGGITQSPKYLFRKEGQNVTLSCEQNLNHDAMYWYRQDPGQGLRLIYYSQIVNDFQKGDIAEGYSVSREKKESFPLTVTSAQKNPTAFYLCASSIGPLRDRYGYTFGSGTRLTVV.

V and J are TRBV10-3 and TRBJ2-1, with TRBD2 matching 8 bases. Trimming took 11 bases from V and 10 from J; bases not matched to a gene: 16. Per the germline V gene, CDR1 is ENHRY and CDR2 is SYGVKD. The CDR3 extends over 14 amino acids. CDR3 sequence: CASLGGAGELEQFF. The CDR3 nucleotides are TGTGCCTCCCTCGGAGGAGCGGGGGAGTTGGAGCAGTTCTTC.

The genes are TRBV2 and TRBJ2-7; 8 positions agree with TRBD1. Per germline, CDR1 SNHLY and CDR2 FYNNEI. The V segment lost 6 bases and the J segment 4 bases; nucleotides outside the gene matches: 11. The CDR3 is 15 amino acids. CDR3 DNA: TGTGCCAGCAGGCCGACAGGGGTAGGTTTGTACGAGCAGTACTTC. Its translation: CASRPTGVGLYEQYF. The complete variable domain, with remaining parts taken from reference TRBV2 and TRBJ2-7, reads EPEVTQTPSHQVTQMGQEVILRCVPISNHLYFYWYRQILGQKVEFLVSFYNNEISEKSEIFDDQFSVERPDGSNFTLKIRSTKLEDSAMYFCASRPTGVGLYEQYFGPGTRLTVT.

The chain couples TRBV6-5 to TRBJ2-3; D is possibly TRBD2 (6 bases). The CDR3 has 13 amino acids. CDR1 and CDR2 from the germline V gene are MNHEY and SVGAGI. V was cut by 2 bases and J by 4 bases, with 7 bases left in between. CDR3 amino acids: CASSYGGPDTQYF. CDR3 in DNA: TGTGCCAGCAGTTACGGAGGGCCAGATACGCAGTATTTT.

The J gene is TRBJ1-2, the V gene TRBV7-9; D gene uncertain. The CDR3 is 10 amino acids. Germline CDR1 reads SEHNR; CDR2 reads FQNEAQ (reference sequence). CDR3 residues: CVILSDGYTF. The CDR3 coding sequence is TGTGTAATTCTGAGCGACGGCTACACCTTC.

The CDR3 sequence is CASSFSAGLEKPQHF. The CDR3 coding sequence is TGCGCCAGCAGCTTCAGCGCAGGGCTTGAGAAGCCCCAGCATTTT. The chain joins TRBV5-1 to TRBJ1-5; possibly TRBD1 for D (5 bases). The CDR3 is 15 amino acids. From germline, CDR1 is SGHRS and CDR2 YFSETQ. The V and J ends lost 2 bases and 8 bases respectively, with 17 bases between them.

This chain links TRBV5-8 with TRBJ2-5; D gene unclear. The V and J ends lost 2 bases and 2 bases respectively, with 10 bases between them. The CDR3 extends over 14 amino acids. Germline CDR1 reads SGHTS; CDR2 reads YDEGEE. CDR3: CASSFRGTQETQYF. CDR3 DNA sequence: TGTGCCAGCAGCTTTAGAGGTACACAAGAGACCCAGTACTTC.

CDR3 protein: CASSLSETQYF. The DNA of the CDR3 is TGTGCCAGCAGCTTATCGGAGACCCAGTACTTC. This rearrangement joins TRBV7-9 to TRBJ2-5; unclear D gene. Deletions cut 2 bases from V and 5 bases from J, with 3 bases between. Germline V CDR1 and CDR2: SEHNR, FQNEAQ (reference sequence). The CDR3 contains 11 residues.

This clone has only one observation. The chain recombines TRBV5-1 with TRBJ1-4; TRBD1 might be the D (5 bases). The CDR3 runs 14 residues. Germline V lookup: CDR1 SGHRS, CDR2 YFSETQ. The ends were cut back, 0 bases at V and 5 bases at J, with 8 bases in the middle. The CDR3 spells CASSLAGGNEKLFF. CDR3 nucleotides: TGCGCCAGCAGCTTGGCCGGGGGAAATGAAAAACTGTTTTTT.

The CDR3 loop reads CASSVDRGRYNEQFF. DNA of the CDR3: TGTGCCAGCAGCGTGGACCGGGGGAGATACAATGAGCAGTTCTTC. The chain combines TRBV9 with TRBJ2-1, with D perhaps matching TRBD2 (6 bases). CDR1 and CDR2 from the germline V gene are SGDLS and YYNGEE. The germline V and J ends were trimmed by 2 bases and 4 bases, with 13 bases remaining between them. The CDR3 covers 15 residues. The full variable domain, in which reference TRBV9 and TRBJ2-1 provide the parts outside the CDR3, is DSGVTQTPKHLITATGQRVTLRCSPRSGDLSVYWYQQSLDQGLQFLIQYYNGEERAKGNILERFSAQQFPDLHSELNLSSLELGDSALYFCASSVDRGRYNEQFFGPGTRLTVL.

The CDR3 DNA follows: TGTGCCAGCAGCGTAGGTTCTAGCGCCAGCTCCTACGAGCAGTACTTC. Encoded protein: CASSVGSSASSYEQYF. The V and J genes are TRBV9 and TRBJ2-7, with D possibly matching TRBD2 (6 bases). Trimming left V 0 bases short and J 0 bases short, with 13 bases between. This CDR3 contains 16 residues. The germline gives CDR1 SGDLS, CDR2 YYNGEE.

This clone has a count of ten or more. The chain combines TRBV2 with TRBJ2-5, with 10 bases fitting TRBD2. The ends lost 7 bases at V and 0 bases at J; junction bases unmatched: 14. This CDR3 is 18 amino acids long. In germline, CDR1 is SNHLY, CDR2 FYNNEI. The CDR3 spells CASIDASGSPRYQETQYF. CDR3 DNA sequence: TGTGCCAGCATCGACGCTAGCGGGAGCCCTCGGTACCAAGAGACCCAGTACTTC.

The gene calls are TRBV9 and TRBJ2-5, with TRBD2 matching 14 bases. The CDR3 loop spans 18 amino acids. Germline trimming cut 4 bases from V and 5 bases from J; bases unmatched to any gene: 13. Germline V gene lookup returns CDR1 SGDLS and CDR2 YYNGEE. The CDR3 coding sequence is TGTGCCAGCAGCCCCGGGACTAGCGGGGGTCCGCTACCGGAGACCCAGTACTTC. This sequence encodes CASSPGTSGGPLPETQYF.

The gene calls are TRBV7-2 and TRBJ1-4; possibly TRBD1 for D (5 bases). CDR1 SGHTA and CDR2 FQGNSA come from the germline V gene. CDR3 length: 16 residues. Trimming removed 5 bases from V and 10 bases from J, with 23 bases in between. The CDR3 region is CASSPIAGWGSGKLFF. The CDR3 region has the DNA TGTGCCAGCAGCCCGATAGCCGGGTGGGGCTCCGGAAAACTGTTTTTT.

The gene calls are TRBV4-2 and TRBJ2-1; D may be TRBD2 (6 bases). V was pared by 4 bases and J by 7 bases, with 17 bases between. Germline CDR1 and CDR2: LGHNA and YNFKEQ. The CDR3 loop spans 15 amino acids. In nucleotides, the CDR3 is TGTGCCAGCAGCCCTCGGGACTCCTCTTGGAATGAGCAGTTCTTC. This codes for CASSPRDSSWNEQFF.

The CDR3 loop is CASSARLASGGNIQYF. DNA for the CDR3: TGTGCCAGCAGTGCCCGACTGGCCTCGGGGGGAAACATTCAGTACTTC. This chain connects TRBV6-1 to TRBJ2-4; 7 bases fit TRBD2. The CDR3 has 16 amino acids. The ends lost 4 bases at V and 6 bases at J; junction bases unmatched: 12. The germline V gene encodes CDR1 MNHNS and CDR2 SASEGT.